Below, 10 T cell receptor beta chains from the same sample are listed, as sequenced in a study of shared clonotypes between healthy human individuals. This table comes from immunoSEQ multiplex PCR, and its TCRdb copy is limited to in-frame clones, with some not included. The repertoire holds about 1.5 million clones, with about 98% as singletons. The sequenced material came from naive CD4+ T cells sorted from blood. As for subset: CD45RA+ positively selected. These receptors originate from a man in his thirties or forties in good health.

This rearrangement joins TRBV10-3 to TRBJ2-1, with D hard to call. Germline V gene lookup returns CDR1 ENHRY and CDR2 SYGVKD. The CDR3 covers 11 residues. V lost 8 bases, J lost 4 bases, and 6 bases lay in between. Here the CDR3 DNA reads TGTGCCATCGGGCAGTACAATGAGCAGTTCTTC. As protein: CAIGQYNEQFF.

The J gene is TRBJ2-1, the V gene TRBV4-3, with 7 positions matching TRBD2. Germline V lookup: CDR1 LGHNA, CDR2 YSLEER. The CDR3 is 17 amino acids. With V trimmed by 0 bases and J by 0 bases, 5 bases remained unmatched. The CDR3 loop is CASSQDVRGSSYNEQFF. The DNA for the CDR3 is TGCGCCAGCAGCCAAGACGTTCGCGGGAGCTCCTACAATGAGCAGTTCTTC.

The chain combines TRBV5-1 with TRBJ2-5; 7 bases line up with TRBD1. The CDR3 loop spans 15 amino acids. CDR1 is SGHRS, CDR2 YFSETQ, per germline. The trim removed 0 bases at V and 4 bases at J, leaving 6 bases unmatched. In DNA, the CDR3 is TGCGCCAGCAGCTTGGCCCAGGGGGTTACAGAGACCCAGTACTTC. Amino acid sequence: CASSLAQGVTETQYF.

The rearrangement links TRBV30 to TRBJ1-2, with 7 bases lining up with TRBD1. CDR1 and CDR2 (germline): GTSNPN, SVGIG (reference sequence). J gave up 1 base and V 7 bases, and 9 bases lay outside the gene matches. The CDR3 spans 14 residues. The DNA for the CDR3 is TGTGCCTTAGGGAGAACAGGGGTTAACTATGGCTACACCTTC. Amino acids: CALGRTGVNYGYTF.

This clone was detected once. The CDR3 is CASSDRGIRDQPQHF. CDR3 nucleotides: TGTGCCAGCAGCGACAGGGGGATTAGGGATCAGCCCCAGCATTTT. The genes are TRBV2 and TRBJ1-5; 9 bases fit TRBD1. V shed 6 bases and J 5 bases; nucleotides not matched to a gene: 8. From germline, CDR1 is SNHLY and CDR2 FYNNEI. The CDR3 is 15 amino acids.

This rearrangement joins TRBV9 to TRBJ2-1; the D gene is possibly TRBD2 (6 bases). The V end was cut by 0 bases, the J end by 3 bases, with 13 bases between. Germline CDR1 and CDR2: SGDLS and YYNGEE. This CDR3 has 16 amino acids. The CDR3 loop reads CASSVGGSGNYNEQFF. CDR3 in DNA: TGTGCCAGCAGCGTAGGGGGTAGCGGAAACTACAATGAGCAGTTCTTC.

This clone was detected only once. CDR3 DNA: TGCAGTGCTAGCAACAGGGATGGCTACACCTTC. Protein product: CSASNRDGYTF. V and J are TRBV20-1 and TRBJ1-2, with D maybe TRBD1 (6 bases). Trimming shortened V by 3 bases and J by 6 bases, and 8 bases separated the two germline ends. Germline V gene lookup returns CDR1 DFQATT and CDR2 SNEGSKA (reference sequence). The CDR3 extends over 11 amino acids.

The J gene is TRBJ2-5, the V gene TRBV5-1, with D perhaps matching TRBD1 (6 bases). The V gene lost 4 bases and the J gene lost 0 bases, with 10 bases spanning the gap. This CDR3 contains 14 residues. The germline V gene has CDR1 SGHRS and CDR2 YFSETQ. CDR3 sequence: CASSARDNQETQYF. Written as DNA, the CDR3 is TGCGCCAGCAGCGCCCGGGACAACCAAGAGACCCAGTACTTC.

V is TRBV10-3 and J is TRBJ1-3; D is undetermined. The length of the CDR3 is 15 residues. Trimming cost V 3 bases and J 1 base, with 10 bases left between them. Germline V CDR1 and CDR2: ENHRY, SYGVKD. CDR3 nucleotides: TGTGCCATCAGTGACACTGGTTTTTCTGGAAACACCATATATTTT. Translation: CAISDTGFSGNTIYF.

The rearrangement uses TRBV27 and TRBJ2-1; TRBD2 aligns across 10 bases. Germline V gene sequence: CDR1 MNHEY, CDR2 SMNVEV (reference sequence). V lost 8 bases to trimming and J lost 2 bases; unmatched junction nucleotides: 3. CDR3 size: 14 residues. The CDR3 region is CASFSGRAYNEQFF. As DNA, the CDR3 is TGTGCCAGCTTCAGCGGGAGGGCCTACAATGAGCAGTTCTTC.